Listed below are T cell receptor beta chains from one sample, sequenced in a study of blood T cell repertoires in COVID-19. Clones were read by immunoSEQ multiplex PCR, and TCRdb kept only the in-frame ones, dropping some. The sample contains around 140,000 clones, more than 75% of which appear only once. The sample comprised peripheral blood. These receptors all come from a man aged 45-60 years who had recovered from COVID-19. CDR3s include the opening cysteine and the closing phenylalanine or tryptophan. The D gene is left open where the match is weak. Part of the rows lack a size; the others show once, few, many or a class for expanded clones.

few,.,TRBV5-8,14,TRBJ2-2,TGTGCCAGCAGCTTGGGACTCAACACCGGGGAGCTGTTTTTT,CASSLGLNTGELFF
.,.,TRBV7-9,17,TRBJ2-5,TGTGCCAGCAGCCCTACCTTCCGGGACCCCAGGGGAGAGACCCAGTACTTC,CASSPTFRDPRGETQYF
.,TRBD1,TRBV12-3/TRBV12-4,12,TRBJ2-1,TGTGCCAGCAGTTCCGACAGGGCGGGTCAGTTCTTC,CASSSDRAGQFF
.,.,TRBV7-9,13,TRBJ2-3,TGTGCCAGCAATCAGTACGACACAGATACGCAGTATTTT,CASNQYDTDTQYF
.,.,TRBV2,14,TRBJ1-2,TGTGCCAGCAGTGGACGGCGACTCAACTATGGCTACACCTTC,CASSGRRLNYGYTF
.,.,TRBV3-1/TRBV3-2,14,TRBJ1-1,TGTGCCAGCAGCGGAGGGCGTCGGGGCACTGAAGCTTTCTTT,CASSGGRRGTEAFF
.,TRBD2,TRBV5-1,15,TRBJ2-7,TGCGCCAGCAGCTTGGAACAGCGGGGGTACTACGAGCAGTACTTC,CASSLEQRGYYEQYF
.,.,TRBV19,15,TRBJ1-5,TGTGCCAGTAGTATAGCAGGAGGCGTCAATCAGCCCCAGCATTTT,CASSIAGGVNQPQHF
.,.,TRBV11-2,18,TRBJ2-5,TGTGCCAGCAGCATTATAAGAGGGGGGGCTAGCGAACAAGAGACCCAGTACTTC,CASSIIRGGASEQETQYF
.,.,TRBV12-3/TRBV12-4,13,TRBJ1-5,TGTGCCAGCAGTTTCAACAGTAATCAGCCCCAGCATTTT,CASSFNSNQPQHF
.,TRBD2,TRBV19,15,TRBJ2-3,TGTGCCAGTAGTCAGGTAGCGGGGGTCTCAGATACGCAGTATTTT,CASSQVAGVSDTQYF
.,TRBD1,TRBV5-3,18,TRBJ2-7,TGTGCCAGAAGCTCCACTACCGGGACAGGCATAAAGAACTACGAGCAGTACTTC,CARSSTTGTGIKNYEQYF
.,.,TRBV11-3,14,TRBJ2-3,TGTGCCAGCAGCTTATGGACTAGCACAGATACGCAGTATTTT,CASSLWTSTDTQYF
.,.,TRBV3-1/TRBV3-2,11,TRBJ2-3,TGTGCCAGCGGGCGGGCAGATACGCAGTATTTT,CASGRADTQYF
.,.,TRBV5-1,15,TRBJ2-1,TGCGCCAGCAGCTTGGGGCCGGGACAATACAATGAGCAGTTCTTC,CASSLGPGQYNEQFF
once,TRBD1,TRBV29-1,12,TRBJ1-2,TGCAGCGTACTGGGACAGCTCGATGGCTACACCTTC,CSVLGQLDGYTF
.,.,TRBV7-3,13,TRBJ2-1,TGTGCCAGCAGCTCTCTAGGGGGCAATGAGCAGTTCTTC,CASSSLGGNEQFF
few,.,TRBV6-2/TRBV6-3,14,TRBJ1-1,TGTGCCAGCAGTTACTGGGGGGTCGGAACTGAAGCTTTCTTT,CASSYWGVGTEAFF
.,.,TRBV2,16,TRBJ1-3,TGTGCCAGCAGTGAAAGGGGAGGGGTCTCTGGAAACACCATATATTTT,CASSERGGVSGNTIYF
.,TRBD2,TRBV2,15,TRBJ2-7,TGTGCCAGCAGTGAAGAGGGACTAGCGGGCGCCGTGGCGTACTTC,CASSEEGLAGAVAYF
few,.,TRBV4-3,15,TRBJ1-1,TGCGCCAGCAGCCAGAAGGTACAGTCGAACACTGAAGCTTTCTTT,CASSQKVQSNTEAFF
.,.,TRBV12-5,15,TRBJ2-2,TGTGCTAGTGCCTTGGGGGGGCCCGCGACCGGGGAGCTGTTTTTT,CASALGGPATGELFF
.,TRBD1,TRBV6-6,14,TRBJ1-5,TGTGCCAGCAGTAAGACAGGGGGCGGTCAGCCCCAGCATTTT,CASSKTGGGQPQHF
.,.,TRBV5-1,15,TRBJ2-2,TGCGCCAGCAGCTTGTTTCTGGGGCTTCTCGGGGAGCTGTTTTTT,CASSLFLGLLGELFF
.,.,TRBV4-3,17,TRBJ1-4,TGCGCCAGCAGCCAAGATTTTATAGGCGGTAGGGGTGAAAAACTGTTTTTT,CASSQDFIGGRGEKLFF
.,.,TRBV19,14,TRBJ1-3,TGTGCCAGTAGCAGAGACAGGTCTGGAAACACCATATATTTT,CASSRDRSGNTIYF
.,TRBD1,TRBV13,16,TRBJ1-3,TGTGCCAGCAGCTTCGGGACAGGGATCTCTGGAAACACCATATATTTT,CASSFGTGISGNTIYF
.,TRBD2,TRBV6-4,15,TRBJ2-5,TGTGCCAGCAGTGACAGAGCGGGGCCATCGGAGACCCAGTACTTC,CASSDRAGPSETQYF
.,.,TRBV6-5,14,TRBJ1-5,TGTGCCAGCACTACAGGGATTAGCAATCAGCCCCAGCATTTT,CASTTGISNQPQHF
.,.,TRBV6-1,15,TRBJ1-2,TGTGCCAGCAGTGAAGCGCAACAGGGCAGCTATGGCTACACCTTC,CASSEAQQGSYGYTF
.,.,TRBV7-2,13,TRBJ1-2,TGTGCCTCAGCGGGGCAGCCTGAGGGGGGCTACACCTTC,CASAGQPEGGYTF
.,.,TRBV9,16,TRBJ1-6,TGTGCCAGCAGCCCCCATTGGAGCTCCTATAATTCACCCCTCCACTTT,CASSPHWSSYNSPLHF
.,.,TRBV11-1,13,TRBJ1-1,TGTGCCAGCAGCTTAAGCAGGCCCACTGAAGCTTTCTTT,CASSLSRPTEAFF
.,.,TRBV9,14,TRBJ1-1,TGTGCCAGCAGCGGATTTCAGAAGAACACTGAAGCTTTCTTT,CASSGFQKNTEAFF
few,TRBD2,TRBV6-2/TRBV6-3,17,TRBJ2-1,TGTGCCAGCAGCCGAGGACTAGCGGGGGGTCGCCCCCCTGCGCAGTTCTTC,CASSRGLAGGRPPAQFF
.,TRBD1,TRBV20-1,13,TRBJ2-1,TGCAGTGCTAGTCCGGGACAGGGGAATGAGCAGTTCTTC,CSASPGQGNEQFF
.,.,TRBV11-3,14,TRBJ2-3,TGTGCCAGCAGCTTCGCGACAGATTGGGATACGCAGTATTTT,CASSFATDWDTQYF
.,TRBD1,TRBV20-1,13,TRBJ1-2,TGCAGTGCTAGTAGACAGGGGGCAAGAGGCTACACCTTC,CSASRQGARGYTF
.,TRBD2,TRBV7-9,15,TRBJ2-2,TGTGCCAGCAGCTTAGACCGGGAGGTCACCGGGGAGCTGTTTTTT,CASSLDREVTGELFF
.,TRBD1,TRBV9,16,TRBJ1-1,TGTGCCAGCAGCCCTAACCGGGGGCAGGGGGCGACTGAAGCTTTCTTT,CASSPNRGQGATEAFF
.,.,TRBV6-2/TRBV6-3,15,TRBJ2-5,TGTGCCAGCAGTTCCAGGGGCGAGGTCCCCGAGACCCAGTACTTC,CASSSRGEVPETQYF
.,.,TRBV30,14,TRBJ1-6,TGTGCCTGGAGTACCCGAATGTCGGATTCACCCCTCCACTTT,CAWSTRMSDSPLHF
.,.,TRBV6-5,16,TRBJ1-1,TGTGCCAGCAGTTACCATTCGGCCGGGAGCGACACTGAAGCTTTCTTT,CASSYHSAGSDTEAFF
.,.,TRBV4-1,15,TRBJ1-4,TGCGCCAGCAGCCAAGATCGCAGGGTGGGTGAAAAACTGTTTTTT,CASSQDRRVGEKLFF
.,.,TRBV4-3,13,TRBJ2-5,TGCGCCAGCAGCCAAGATCTTCGGGAGACCCAGTACTTC,CASSQDLRETQYF
.,TRBD2,TRBV5-1,13,TRBJ2-7,TGCGCCAGCAGCTTGACTAGCGGATACGAGCAGTACTTC,CASSLTSGYEQYF
.,TRBD1,TRBV2,19,TRBJ1-6,TGTGCCAGCGCCCTGTGGGGACAGGGGCCAAGCTCCTATAATTCACCCCTCCACTTT,CASALWGQGPSSYNSPLHF
.,.,TRBV4-1,14,TRBJ1-1,TGCGCCAGCAGCCAAGATCTCAGTTACACTGAAGCTTTCTTT,CASSQDLSYTEAFF
.,TRBD1,TRBV5-1,15,TRBJ2-2,TGCGCCAGCAGCTCCCGGGACAGGGGGCCTGGGGAGCTGTTTTTT,CASSSRDRGPGELFF
.,.,TRBV9,16,TRBJ1-4,TGTGCCAGCAGCGTAGCTGGGGGCAGGACTAATGAAAAACTGTTTTTT,CASSVAGGRTNEKLFF
.,.,TRBV4-1,16,TRBJ1-6,TGCGCCAGCAGCCAAGTACGGGGGTTTCTGAATTCACCCCTCCACTTT,CASSQVRGFLNSPLHF
few,.,TRBV9,14,TRBJ1-3,TGTGCCAGCAGCGTCCGACAGACTGGAAACACCATATATTTT,CASSVRQTGNTIYF
.,.,TRBV5-4,15,TRBJ1-2,TGTGCCAGCAGCTTGGTAGTTCAGGGAAGCTATGGCTACACCTTC,CASSLVVQGSYGYTF
.,TRBD1,TRBV5-1,17,TRBJ1-4,TGCGCCAGCAGCCAACGGGCAGGGGGGACAACTAATGAAAAACTGTTTTTT,CASSQRAGGTTNEKLFF
.,.,TRBV13,12,TRBJ1-2,TGTGCCAGCAGCTTACCGGTGGATGGCTACACCTTC,CASSLPVDGYTF